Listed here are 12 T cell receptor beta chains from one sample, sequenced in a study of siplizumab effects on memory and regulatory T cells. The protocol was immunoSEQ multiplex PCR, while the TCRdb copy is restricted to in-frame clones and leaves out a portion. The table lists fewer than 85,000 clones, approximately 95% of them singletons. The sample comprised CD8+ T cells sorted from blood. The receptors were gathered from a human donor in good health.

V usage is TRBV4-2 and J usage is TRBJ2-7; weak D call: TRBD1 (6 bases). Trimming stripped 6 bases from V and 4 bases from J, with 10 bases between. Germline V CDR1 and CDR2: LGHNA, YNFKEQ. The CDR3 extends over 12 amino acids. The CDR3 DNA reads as TGTGCCAGCAGGGGGGCGGAGTACGAGCAGTACTTC. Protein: CASRGAEYEQYF.

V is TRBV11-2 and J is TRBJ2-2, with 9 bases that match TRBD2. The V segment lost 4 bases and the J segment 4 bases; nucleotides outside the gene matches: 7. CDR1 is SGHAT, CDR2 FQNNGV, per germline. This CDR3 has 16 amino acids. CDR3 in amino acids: CASSSSGLAATGELFF. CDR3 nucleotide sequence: TGTGCCAGCAGCTCCTCGGGACTAGCCGCCACCGGGGAGCTGTTTTTT.

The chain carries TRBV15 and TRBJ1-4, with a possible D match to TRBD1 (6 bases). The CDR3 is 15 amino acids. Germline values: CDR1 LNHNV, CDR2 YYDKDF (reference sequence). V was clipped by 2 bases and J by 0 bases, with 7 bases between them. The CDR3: CATSRRQATNEKLFF. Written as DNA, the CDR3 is TGTGCCACCAGCAGACGACAGGCAACTAATGAAAAACTGTTTTTT.

The CDR3 DNA follows: TGCGCCAGCAGCCAAGCTTACGAGCAGTACTTC. Its translation: CASSQAYEQYF. V gene TRBV4-1 combines with J gene TRBJ2-7; D unclear. The CDR3 contains 11 residues. Germline V CDR1 and CDR2: MGHRA, YSYEKL. With 1 base removed from V and 4 bases from J, the gap between germline ends came to 2 bases.

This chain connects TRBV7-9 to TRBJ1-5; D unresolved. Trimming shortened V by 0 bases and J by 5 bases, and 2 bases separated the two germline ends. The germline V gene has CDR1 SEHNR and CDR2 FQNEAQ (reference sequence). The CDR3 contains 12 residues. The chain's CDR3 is CASSLADQPQHF. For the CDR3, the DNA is TGTGCCAGCAGCTTAGCGGATCAGCCCCAGCATTTT.

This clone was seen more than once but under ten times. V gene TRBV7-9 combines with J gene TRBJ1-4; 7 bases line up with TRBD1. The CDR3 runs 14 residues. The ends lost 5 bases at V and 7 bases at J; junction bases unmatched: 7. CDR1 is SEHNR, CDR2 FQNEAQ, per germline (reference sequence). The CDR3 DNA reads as TGTGCCAGCAGCGCGACAGGGTCGGCTGAAAAACTGTTTTTT. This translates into CASSATGSAEKLFF.

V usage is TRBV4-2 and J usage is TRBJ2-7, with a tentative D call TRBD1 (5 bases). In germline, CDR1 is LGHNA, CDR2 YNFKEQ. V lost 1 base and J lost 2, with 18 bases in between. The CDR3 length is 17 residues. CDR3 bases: TGTGCCAGCAGCCAAGGGGGCGGCTCAACTTTGACCTACGAGCAGTACTTC. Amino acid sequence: CASSQGGGSTLTYEQYF.

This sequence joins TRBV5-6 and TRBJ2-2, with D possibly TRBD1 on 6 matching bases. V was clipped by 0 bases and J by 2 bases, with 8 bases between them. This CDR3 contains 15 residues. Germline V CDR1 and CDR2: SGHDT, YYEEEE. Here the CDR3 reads CASSLAGTNTGELFF. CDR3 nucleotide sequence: TGTGCCAGCAGCTTGGCCGGGACAAACACCGGGGAGCTGTTTTTT.

DNA for the CDR3: TGTGCCACCAGCCCAGGGGGAAGGACTAATGAAAAACTGTTTTTT. Amino acids: CATSPGGRTNEKLFF. This sequence joins TRBV15 and TRBJ1-4; 7 bases are shared with TRBD1. Germline CDR1 is LNHNV and CDR2 is YYDKDF (reference sequence). V dropped 5 bases and J dropped 2; count of bases not matched to a gene: 5. The CDR3 loop spans 15 amino acids.

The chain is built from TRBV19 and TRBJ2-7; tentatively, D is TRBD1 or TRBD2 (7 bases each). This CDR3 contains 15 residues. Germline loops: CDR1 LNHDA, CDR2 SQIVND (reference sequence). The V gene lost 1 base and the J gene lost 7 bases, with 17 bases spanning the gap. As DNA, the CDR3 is TGTGCCAGTAGTATAGTCACAGGGGCCGGGAGGGAGCAGTACTTC. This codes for CASSIVTGAGREQYF.

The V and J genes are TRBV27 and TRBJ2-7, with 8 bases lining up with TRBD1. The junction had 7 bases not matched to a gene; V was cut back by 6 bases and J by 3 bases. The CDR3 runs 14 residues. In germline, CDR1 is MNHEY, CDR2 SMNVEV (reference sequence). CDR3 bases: TGTGCCAGCAGCTATCGACAGGGGAGCTACGAGCAGTACTTC. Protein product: CASSYRQGSYEQYF.

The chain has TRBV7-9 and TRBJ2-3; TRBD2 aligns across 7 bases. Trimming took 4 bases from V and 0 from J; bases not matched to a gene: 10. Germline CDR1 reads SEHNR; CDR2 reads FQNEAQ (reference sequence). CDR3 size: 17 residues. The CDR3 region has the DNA TGTGCCAGCAGCTCTCCCCCTAGCGGCTCTAGCACAGATACGCAGTATTTT. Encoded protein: CASSSPPSGSSTDTQYF.